This record concerns one T cell receptor (beta chain) sequence. Amplification targeted TCR beta CDR3 regions from RNA transcripts. Initially, a first-round RT-PCR of the TCR CDR3 employed the HTBI primer set. TCRdb used MiXCR to reprocess the multiplex PCR reads, holding one entry per CDR3 protein. The repertoire holds hundreds of thousands of distinct CDR3 sequences, approximately 18% seen once, with roughly 40% in the top ten. The sample comes from a study of T cells in Graves' hyperthyroidism and ophthalmopathy. CDR1 and CDR2 (germline): MDHEN, SYDVKM. The CDR3 has 12 residues. The germline V and J ends were trimmed by 7 bases and 7 bases, with 11 bases remaining between them.

The rearrangement links TRBV28 to TRBJ1-5; D gene uncertain. Sequencing was done on a sample of blood. The source of this sequence is a man aged 50-59 years with Graves' ophthalmopathy. The CDR3 here is CASTGVGQPQHF. DNA for the CDR3: TGTGCCAGCACCGGGGTAGGACAGCCCCAGCATTTT.